In this sample, the clone carrying this T cell receptor beta chain turned up a few times. Its specificity is unknown. The data stem from a study of blood T cells in healthy people across ages. Study-wide points: Long-lived donors carried more naive CD4+ cells and greater diversity than aged donors.

V lost 5 bases to trimming and J lost 1 base, with 11 bases between them. CDR3 length: 14 amino acids. Germline assignment: CDR1 MNHNY and CDR2 SVGAGI (reference sequence). For the second PCR, which ran for roughly 7 to 11 cycles, a sample-barcoded 5' primer and a J-beta primer mix were used. From the 5' RACE reads, TCRdb called clonotypes with MiXCR, one entry per CDR3 protein. The sample has more than 650,000 distinct CDR3 sequences; 22% are singletons. The sequence derives from a man aged 65-85 years in good health. The sample consisted of blood. The V gene is TRBV6-6, the J gene TRBJ1-1; D perhaps matches TRBD1 (5 bases). CDR3 amino acids: CASSRGPPNTEAFF. The CDR3 coding sequence is TGTGCCAGCAGTCGGGGACCTCCGAACACTGAAGCTTTCTTT.